This T cell receptor (beta chain) comes out of a study of cytomegalovirus exposure and HLA in healthy donors. The PCR made use of 60 Vbeta and 13 Jbeta primers. The protocol was immunoSEQ multiplex PCR, while the TCRdb copy is restricted to in-frame clones and leaves out a portion. This sample has about 190,000 clones; approximately 70% occur once, and the top ten carry roughly 1.9%. From germline, CDR1 is MNHNS and CDR2 SASEGT. V gave up 9 bases and J gave up 0 bases; unmatched junction bases: 5. CDR3 size: 15 residues. The sequencing input was PBMCs. This chain joins TRBV6-1 and TRBJ1-6; 7 nucleotides match TRBD1. The sequence came from a woman in her 30s in good health and CMV-seronegative. CDR3 bases: TGTGCCAGTATCCCAGGGGGCTCCTATAATTCACCCCTCCACTTT. As protein: CASIPGGSYNSPLHF.